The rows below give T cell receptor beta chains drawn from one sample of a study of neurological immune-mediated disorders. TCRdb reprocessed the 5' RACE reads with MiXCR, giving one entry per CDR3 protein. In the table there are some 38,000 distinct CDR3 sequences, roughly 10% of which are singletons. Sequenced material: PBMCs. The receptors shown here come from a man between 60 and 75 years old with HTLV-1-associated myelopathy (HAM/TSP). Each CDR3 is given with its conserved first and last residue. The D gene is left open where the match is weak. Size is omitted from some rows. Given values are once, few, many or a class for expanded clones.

CDR3aa: CATSPPEDIVRSNQPQHF; CDR3nt: TGTGCCACCAGTCCACCAGAAGATATAGTCAGGAGCAATCAGCCCCAGCATTTT; d_gene: .; abundance: many; j_gene: TRBJ1-5; v_gene: TRBV24-1
CDR3aa: CSARDVGAYNEQFF; CDR3nt: TGCAGTGCTAGAGATGTTGGGGCCTACAATGAGCAGTTCTTC; d_gene: .; abundance: medium-sized; j_gene: TRBJ2-1; v_gene: TRBV20-1
CDR3aa: CASSLAREGETQYF; CDR3nt: TGTGCCAGCAGCTTAGCGAGGGAAGGGGAGACCCAGTACTTC; d_gene: .; abundance: many; j_gene: TRBJ2-5; v_gene: TRBV7-8
CDR3aa: CASSRRGGGYEQYF; CDR3nt: TGTGCCAGCAGCAGGAGGGGAGGAGGTTACGAGCAGTACTTC; d_gene: .; abundance: .; j_gene: TRBJ2-7; v_gene: TRBV14
CDR3aa: CSARPGAANTEAFF; CDR3nt: TGCAGTGCGCGCCCCGGGGCGGCCAACACTGAAGCTTTCTTT; d_gene: .; abundance: many; j_gene: TRBJ1-1; v_gene: TRBV20-1
CDR3aa: CASSTGGAASRNEQFF; CDR3nt: TGTGCCAGCAGCACCGGGGGTGCGGCGTCGCGCAATGAGCAGTTCTTC; d_gene: .; abundance: few; j_gene: TRBJ2-1; v_gene: TRBV28
CDR3aa: CASSQDRPGPPYGYTF; CDR3nt: TGTGCCAGCAGCCAAGATAGACCAGGGCCCCCCTATGGCTACACCTTC; d_gene: .; abundance: many; j_gene: TRBJ1-2; v_gene: TRBV3-1
CDR3aa: CASSEALLWTSGSETQYF; CDR3nt: TGTGCCAGCAGTGAAGCGCTTCTCTGGACTAGCGGATCGGAGACCCAGTACTTC; d_gene: TRBD2; abundance: many; j_gene: TRBJ2-5; v_gene: TRBV2
CDR3aa: CASSPSPGFGNTWELSF; CDR3nt: TGTGCCAGCAGCCCCTCCCCGGGATTTGGGAACACCTGGGAGCTGTCTTTT; d_gene: .; abundance: .; j_gene: TRBJ2-2; v_gene: TRBV3-1
CDR3aa: CASSWDILVYNEQFF; CDR3nt: TGCGCCAGCAGCTGGGACATTTTGGTATACAATGAGCAGTTCTTC; d_gene: .; abundance: few; j_gene: TRBJ2-1; v_gene: TRBV5-1
CDR3aa: CSAKSSGANVLTF; CDR3nt: TGCAGCGCAAAGAGCTCTGGGGCCAACGTCCTGACTTTC; d_gene: .; abundance: many; j_gene: TRBJ2-6; v_gene: TRBV29-1
CDR3aa: CASSPGHQETQYF; CDR3nt: TGTGCCAGCTCCCCGGGGCACCAAGAGACCCAGTACTTC; d_gene: .; abundance: .; j_gene: TRBJ2-5; v_gene: TRBV18
CDR3aa: CASSPLKGVNEQFF; CDR3nt: TGTGCCAGCAGCCCTCTCAAGGGGGTCAATGAGCAGTTCTTC; d_gene: .; abundance: many; j_gene: TRBJ2-1; v_gene: TRBV7-9
CDR3aa: CSVEGTDPAYGYTF; CDR3nt: TGCAGCGTTGAGGGGACGGATCCTGCCTATGGCTACACCTTC; d_gene: .; abundance: many; j_gene: TRBJ1-2; v_gene: TRBV29-1
CDR3aa: CASSVAGRDSGYTF; CDR3nt: TGTGCCAGCAGCGTAGCTGGTAGGGATTCCGGCTACACCTTC; d_gene: .; abundance: many; j_gene: TRBJ1-2; v_gene: TRBV9
CDR3aa: CASSYSNPGQGRAGNTIYF; CDR3nt: TGTGCCAGCAGTTACTCCAACCCGGGACAGGGCAGGGCTGGAAACACCATATATTTT; d_gene: TRBD1; abundance: many; j_gene: TRBJ1-3; v_gene: TRBV6-6
CDR3aa: CASSDRDRVYNEQFF; CDR3nt: TGTGCCAGCAGCGACCGGGACAGAGTTTACAATGAGCAGTTCTTC; d_gene: TRBD1; abundance: many; j_gene: TRBJ2-1; v_gene: TRBV6-5
CDR3aa: CASSQDPGVFGNTIYF; CDR3nt: TGCGCCAGCAGCCAAGATCCCGGGGTCTTTGGAAACACCATATATTTT; d_gene: .; abundance: many; j_gene: TRBJ1-3; v_gene: TRBV4-1
CDR3aa: CASSLANSYEQYF; CDR3nt: TGTGCCAGCAGCTTAGCGAATTCCTACGAGCAGTACTTC; d_gene: .; abundance: many; j_gene: TRBJ2-7; v_gene: TRBV7-8
CDR3aa: CASSPGTSGTSEQFF; CDR3nt: TGTGCCAGCAGCCCTGGTACTAGCGGGACCAGTGAGCAGTTCTTC; d_gene: TRBD2; abundance: many; j_gene: TRBJ2-1; v_gene: TRBV11-2
CDR3aa: CASSFPGRVETQYF; CDR3nt: TGTGCCAGCAGCTTCCCAGGGAGGGTGGAGACCCAGTACTTC; d_gene: TRBD2; abundance: many; j_gene: TRBJ2-5; v_gene: TRBV7-2
CDR3aa: CASSYTSGTDQPQHF; CDR3nt: TGTGCCAGCAGCTACACATCAGGGACCGATCAGCCCCAGCATTTT; d_gene: .; abundance: many; j_gene: TRBJ1-5; v_gene: TRBV6-5
CDR3aa: CASSLAGLYEQYF; CDR3nt: TGCGCCAGCAGCTTGGCCGGTCTCTACGAGCAGTACTTC; d_gene: .; abundance: many; j_gene: TRBJ2-7; v_gene: TRBV5-1
CDR3aa: CASGSVGATEAFF; CDR3nt: TGTGCCAGCGGAAGTGTTGGGGCCACTGAAGCTTTCTTT; d_gene: .; abundance: many; j_gene: TRBJ1-1; v_gene: TRBV2
CDR3aa: CASSVSGKLDTQYF; CDR3nt: TGTGCCAGCAGCGTTAGCGGGAAATTAGATACGCAGTATTTT; d_gene: TRBD2; abundance: many; j_gene: TRBJ2-3; v_gene: TRBV9
CDR3aa: CASIGGAEKLFF; CDR3nt: TGTGCCAGCATCGGGGGGGCGGAGAAACTGTTTTTT; d_gene: .; abundance: many; j_gene: TRBJ1-4; v_gene: TRBV25-1
CDR3aa: CASSWNPRQGSTDTQYF; CDR3nt: TGTGCCAGCAGCTGGAATCCCCGACAGGGATCCACAGATACGCAGTATTTT; d_gene: TRBD1; abundance: many; j_gene: TRBJ2-3; v_gene: TRBV7-9
CDR3aa: CASSRSGTAYEQYF; CDR3nt: TGTGCCAGCAGTCGTAGCGGGACAGCCTACGAGCAGTACTTC; d_gene: .; abundance: many; j_gene: TRBJ2-7; v_gene: TRBV7-2
CDR3aa: CASSSGQGDPYNEQFF; CDR3nt: TGTGCCAGCAGCTCCGGACAGGGAGACCCCTACAATGAGCAGTTCTTC; d_gene: TRBD1; abundance: many; j_gene: TRBJ2-1; v_gene: TRBV5-5
CDR3aa: CATRQGSSYNEQFF; CDR3nt: TGTGCCACCCGACAGGGGAGCTCCTACAATGAGCAGTTCTTC; d_gene: TRBD1; abundance: many; j_gene: TRBJ2-1; v_gene: TRBV15
CDR3aa: CASSETGTGIETQYF; CDR3nt: TGTGCCAGCAGTGAAACCGGGACAGGTATTGAGACCCAGTACTTC; d_gene: TRBD1; abundance: many; j_gene: TRBJ2-5; v_gene: TRBV25-1
CDR3aa: CSARMGPSNSPLHF; CDR3nt: TGCAGTGCTAGAATGGGACCGAGTAATTCACCCCTCCACTTT; d_gene: .; abundance: many; j_gene: TRBJ1-6; v_gene: TRBV20-1
CDR3aa: CSARARNFPEAFF; CDR3nt: TGCAGTGCTAGAGCTCGTAATTTCCCTGAAGCTTTCTTT; d_gene: .; abundance: .; j_gene: TRBJ1-1; v_gene: TRBV20-1
CDR3aa: CASSMGQGEETQYF; CDR3nt: TGCGCCAGCAGCATGGGACAGGGAGAGGAGACCCAGTACTTC; d_gene: TRBD1; abundance: many; j_gene: TRBJ2-5; v_gene: TRBV5-1
CDR3aa: CASSQDRDNYGYTF; CDR3nt: TGCGCCAGCAGCCAAGATCGAGACAACTATGGCTACACCTTC; d_gene: .; abundance: many; j_gene: TRBJ1-2; v_gene: TRBV4-1
CDR3aa: CASSLGPKDGYTF; CDR3nt: TGTGCCAGCAGCCTAGGACCTAAGGATGGCTACACCTTC; d_gene: .; abundance: many; j_gene: TRBJ1-2; v_gene: TRBV3-1
CDR3aa: CSARDRDRPEQYF; CDR3nt: TGCAGTGCTAGAGATCGGGACAGACCCGAGCAGTACTTC; d_gene: TRBD1; abundance: many; j_gene: TRBJ2-7; v_gene: TRBV20-1
CDR3aa: CASRGRGGNTEAFF; CDR3nt: TGCGCCAGCAGGGGACGAGGGGGGAACACTGAAGCTTTCTTT; d_gene: .; abundance: many; j_gene: TRBJ1-1; v_gene: TRBV5-1
CDR3aa: CASSSARAGETQYF; CDR3nt: TGTGCCAGCAGCTCGGCCCGAGCCGGGGAGACCCAGTACTTC; d_gene: .; abundance: many; j_gene: TRBJ2-5; v_gene: TRBV5-6
CDR3aa: CSVVGRDSSYEQYF; CDR3nt: TGCAGCGTTGTGGGGCGGGATAGCTCCTACGAGCAGTACTTC; d_gene: .; abundance: many; j_gene: TRBJ2-7; v_gene: TRBV29-1
CDR3aa: CASRPGNSPLHF; CDR3nt: TGTGCCAGCAGACCTGGGAATTCACCCCTCCACTTT; d_gene: .; abundance: many; j_gene: TRBJ1-6; v_gene: TRBV25-1
CDR3aa: CSASRGDRGLDEQFF; CDR3nt: TGCAGTGCTAGCAGGGGGGACAGGGGGCTTGATGAGCAGTTCTTC; d_gene: TRBD1; abundance: many; j_gene: TRBJ2-1; v_gene: TRBV20-1
CDR3aa: CASSPLGGETIDTQYF; CDR3nt: TGCGCCAGCAGTCCACTCGGAGGGGAGACCATAGATACGCAGTATTTT; d_gene: .; abundance: .; j_gene: TRBJ2-3; v_gene: TRBV5-1
CDR3aa: CASSLAPQGGANVLTF; CDR3nt: TGTGCCAGCAGCTTGGCGCCACAGGGGGGGGCCAACGTCCTGACTTTC; d_gene: TRBD1; abundance: many; j_gene: TRBJ2-6; v_gene: TRBV5-6
CDR3aa: CASSLIENTEAFF; CDR3nt: TGCGCCAGCAGCTTGATAGAGAACACTGAAGCTTTCTTT; d_gene: .; abundance: many; j_gene: TRBJ1-1; v_gene: TRBV5-1
CDR3aa: CASSEGGFAQYF; CDR3nt: TGCGCCAGCAGCGAGGGGGGATTTGCGCAGTATTTT; d_gene: .; abundance: many; j_gene: TRBJ2-3; v_gene: TRBV10-2
CDR3aa: CASSLEGRGTGELFF; CDR3nt: TGTGCCAGCAGCTTGGAGGGGCGTGGCACCGGGGAGCTGTTTTTT; d_gene: .; abundance: many; j_gene: TRBJ2-2; v_gene: TRBV5-5
CDR3aa: CASSLQPGTTDEQYF; CDR3nt: TGTGCCAGCAGCCTTCAACCCGGGACTACGGACGAGCAGTACTTC; d_gene: TRBD2; abundance: many; j_gene: TRBJ2-7; v_gene: TRBV11-2
CDR3aa: CATSATGVGTEAFF; CDR3nt: TGTGCCACCAGTGCGACAGGGGTGGGCACTGAAGCTTTCTTT; d_gene: TRBD1; abundance: many; j_gene: TRBJ1-1; v_gene: TRBV24-1
CDR3aa: CASSFWGKKNTEAFF; CDR3nt: TGTGCCAGCAGCTTCTGGGGGAAAAAGAACACTGAAGCTTTCTTT; d_gene: .; abundance: many; j_gene: TRBJ1-1; v_gene: TRBV11-2
CDR3aa: CSARRDFSDTQYF; CDR3nt: TGCAGTGCACGCCGGGACTTCTCAGATACGCAGTATTTT; d_gene: .; abundance: many; j_gene: TRBJ2-3; v_gene: TRBV20-1
CDR3aa: CASSQTENYGYTF; CDR3nt: TGCGCCAGCAGCCAGACAGAGAACTATGGCTACACCTTC; d_gene: .; abundance: many; j_gene: TRBJ1-2; v_gene: TRBV5-1
CDR3aa: CASSLGGQGPAGNQPQHF; CDR3nt: TGTGCCAGCAGCTTAGGGGGACAGGGCCCTGCGGGCAATCAGCCCCAGCATTTT; d_gene: TRBD1; abundance: many; j_gene: TRBJ1-5; v_gene: TRBV7-8
CDR3aa: CSASPPDQTSTDTQYF; CDR3nt: TGCAGTGCCTCGCCCCCGGACCAAACTAGCACAGATACGCAGTATTTT; d_gene: .; abundance: many; j_gene: TRBJ2-3; v_gene: TRBV20-1
CDR3aa: CASCLLAGATGELFF; CDR3nt: TGCGCCAGCTGCCTACTAGCGGGAGCGACCGGGGAGCTGTTTTTT; d_gene: TRBD2; abundance: many; j_gene: TRBJ2-2; v_gene: TRBV5-1
CDR3aa: CASSLDKSLPQYF; CDR3nt: TGTGCCAGCAGCTTAGATAAATCGCTGCCCCAGTACTTC; d_gene: .; abundance: many; j_gene: TRBJ2-5; v_gene: TRBV7-2
CDR3aa: CASRPEASNSYNEQFF; CDR3nt: TGTGCCAGCAGGCCAGAGGCATCCAACTCCTACAATGAGCAGTTCTTC; d_gene: .; abundance: .; j_gene: TRBJ2-1; v_gene: TRBV7-8
CDR3aa: CSARSVGSYEQYF; CDR3nt: TGCAGTGCTAGAAGCGTGGGGTCCTACGAGCAGTACTTC; d_gene: .; abundance: many; j_gene: TRBJ2-7; v_gene: TRBV20-1
CDR3aa: CASSLSSPSYEQFF; CDR3nt: TGTGCCAGCAGTTTATCGAGCCCTTCCTATGAGCAGTTCTTC; d_gene: .; abundance: many; j_gene: TRBJ2-1; v_gene: TRBV28